Below are 14 T cell receptor beta chains sequenced from a single sample in a study of T cell responses to AZD1222 COVID-19 vaccine. This table comes from immunoSEQ multiplex PCR, and its TCRdb copy is limited to in-frame clones, with some not included. The sample shows tens of thousands of clones, 90% of them seen only once. This material consisted of peripheral blood, taken on day 0 of AZD1222 vaccination. The receptors shown here come from an adult in good health.

The chain links TRBV15 to TRBJ2-7, with 9 bases matching TRBD1. CDR1 is LNHNV and CDR2 is YYDKDF in the germline V gene (reference sequence). Unmatched junction bases numbered 10, after V lost 5 bases and J lost 2 bases. The CDR3 contains 16 residues. The CDR3 nucleotides read TGTGCCACCAGCGTAGGGACAGGGCTGGCGACCTACGAGCAGTACTTC. The encoded protein is CATSVGTGLATYEQYF.

This chain joins TRBV2 and TRBJ2-2, with 8 bases fitting TRBD1. The V gene's germline CDR1 is SNHLY and CDR2 FYNNEI. V lost 8 bases to trimming and J lost 5 bases; unmatched junction nucleotides: 7. The CDR3 length is 14 residues. The CDR3 loop reads CASREDRVTGELFF. CDR3 nucleotides: TGTGCCAGCCGCGAGGACAGGGTGACCGGGGAGCTGTTTTTT. The whole variable domain, filled in from reference TRBV2 and TRBJ2-2, reads EPEVTQTPSHQVTQMGQEVILRCVPISNHLYFYWYRQILGQKVEFLVSFYNNEISEKSEIFDDQFSVERPDGSNFTLKIRSTKLEDSAMYFCASREDRVTGELFFGEGSRLTVL.

This chain links TRBV2 with TRBJ2-5; possibly TRBD2 for D (6 bases). Germline V lookup: CDR1 SNHLY, CDR2 FYNNEI. The CDR3 runs to 13 residues. The ends were cut back, 6 bases at V and 2 bases at J, with 10 bases in the middle. CDR3 sequence (DNA): TGTGCCAGCAGGTGGGGGGAGCAAGAGACCCAGTACTTC. This encodes CASRWGEQETQYF.

To note about this clone: Distinct nucleotide sequences in the sample also encode this CDR3. The chain employs TRBV2 and TRBJ1-2, with a tentative D call TRBD1 (6 bases). The germline V gene has CDR1 SNHLY and CDR2 FYNNEI. V was cut by 3 bases and J by 5 bases, with 16 bases left in between. The CDR3 has 15 residues. The chain's CDR3 is CASSENRGALYGYTF. The CDR3 nucleotides read TGTGCCAGCAGTGAGAATCGGGGGGCGCTTTATGGCTACACCTTC.

The chain joins TRBV11-2 to TRBJ1-1; 8 positions agree with TRBD1. Germline V gene data show CDR1 as SGHAT and CDR2 as FQNNGV. V lost 5 bases and J lost 6; bases outside the gene matches: 5. This CDR3 spans 13 amino acids. CDR3 in DNA: TGTGCCAGCAGCACAGACAGGGGTTCTGAAGCTTTCTTT. Encoded protein: CASSTDRGSEAFF.

This chain uses TRBV6-5 with TRBJ1-3; unclear D gene. Trimming left V 6 bases short and J 0 bases short, with 12 bases between. Per the germline V gene, CDR1 is MNHEY and CDR2 is SVGAGI. The CDR3 sequence is 15 residues long. The CDR3 DNA is TGTGCCAGCAGGGCAGACGCCGTCTCTGGAAACACCATATATTTT. Its translation: CASRADAVSGNTIYF.

The rearrangement links TRBV7-2 to TRBJ1-2; D is perhaps TRBD1 (6 bases). The CDR3 covers 15 residues. V lost 6 bases, J lost 4 bases, and 18 bases lay in between. Germline V CDR1 and CDR2: SGHTA, FQGNSA. CDR3 sequence (DNA): TGTGCCAGCAGTCAACCCCCGGGGGGGCTCTATGGCTACACCTTC. It is translated as CASSQPPGGLYGYTF.

The V and J genes are TRBV6-2 or TRBV6-3 and TRBJ1-5, with D perhaps TRBD1 (5 bases). Trimming pared 4 bases from V and 4 bases from J, leaving 17 bases between. Germline-derived CDR1 and CDR2 are MNHEY and SVGEGT. The CDR3 sequence is 16 residues long. CDR3 DNA: TGTGCCAGCAGTTCCGGGACGGCCGGAGTAAATCAGCCCCAGCATTTT. This translates into CASSSGTAGVNQPQHF.

The rearrangement uses TRBV30 and TRBJ2-4, with TRBD2 identical over 9 bases. The CDR3 is made up of 12 amino acids. CDR1 and CDR2 (germline): GTSNPN, SVGIG (reference sequence). Unmatched junction bases numbered 9, after V lost 3 bases and J lost 15 bases. The CDR3 sequence is CAWSATSGLRYF. The CDR3 DNA follows: TGTGCCTGGAGCGCTACTAGCGGGCTTCGGTACTTC.

J is TRBJ2-5 and V is TRBV24-1; D perhaps matches TRBD2 (5 bases). The CDR3 covers 17 residues. Germline assignment: CDR1 KGHDR and CDR2 SFDVKD. The V end was cut by 2 bases, the J end by 2 bases, with 17 bases between. CDR3 loop: CATSDSYPTRTQETQYF. CDR3 DNA: TGTGCCACCAGTGATTCCTATCCTACACGGACTCAAGAGACCCAGTACTTC.

The chain links TRBV28 to TRBJ1-6, with TRBD1 as a possible D gene (5 bases). The V end was cut by 3 bases, the J end by 7 bases, with 37 bases between. CDR1 is MDHEN, CDR2 SYDVKM, per germline. There are 23 residues in the CDR3. CDR3 loop: CASSLFDGGLGHTRTYRNSPLHF. In DNA, the CDR3 is TGTGCCAGCAGTTTGTTTGATGGGGGGTTAGGGCATACCCGGACTTACAGGAATTCACCCCTCCACTTT.

The chain couples TRBV6-2 or TRBV6-3 to TRBJ1-1; D remains unclear. From germline, CDR1 is MNHEY and CDR2 SVGEGT. V lost 2 bases to trimming and J lost 2 bases, with 15 bases between them. The CDR3 has 16 residues. This CDR3 reads CASSYPILRPNTEAFF. For the CDR3, the DNA is TGTGCCAGCAGTTACCCGATCCTCCGACCCAACACTGAAGCTTTCTTT.

The chain joins TRBV28 to TRBJ2-7, with D possibly being TRBD1 (5 bases). The V gene's germline CDR1 is MDHEN and CDR2 SYDVKM. This CDR3 spans 13 amino acids. Trimming took off 4 bases at V and 2 bases at J, with 9 bases between the two ends. Written as DNA, the CDR3 is TGTGCCAGCAGTTCAGCCAGGGCCTACGAGCAGTACTTC. It yields the protein CASSSARAYEQYF.

V gene TRBV21-1 combines with J gene TRBJ2-2; the table calls TRBD2, which could not be checked here. TRBV21-1 is tagged as a pseudogene. The CDR3 covers 13 residues. CDR3 loop: CASSRPDTGELFF. In nucleotides, the CDR3 is TGTGCCAGCAGCCGTCCGGACACCGGGGAGCTGTTTTTT.